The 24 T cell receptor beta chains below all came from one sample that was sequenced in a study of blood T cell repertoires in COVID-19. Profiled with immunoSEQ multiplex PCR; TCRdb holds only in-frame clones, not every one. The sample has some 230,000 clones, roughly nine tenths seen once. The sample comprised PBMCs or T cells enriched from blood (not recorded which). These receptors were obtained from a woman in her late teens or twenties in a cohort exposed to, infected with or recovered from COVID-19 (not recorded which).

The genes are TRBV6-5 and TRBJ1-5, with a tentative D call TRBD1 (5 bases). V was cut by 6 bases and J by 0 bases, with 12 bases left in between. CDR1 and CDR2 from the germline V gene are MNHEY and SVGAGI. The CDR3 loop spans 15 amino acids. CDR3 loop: CASRIETASNQPQHF. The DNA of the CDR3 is TGTGCCAGCAGGATAGAGACAGCTAGCAATCAGCCCCAGCATTTT.

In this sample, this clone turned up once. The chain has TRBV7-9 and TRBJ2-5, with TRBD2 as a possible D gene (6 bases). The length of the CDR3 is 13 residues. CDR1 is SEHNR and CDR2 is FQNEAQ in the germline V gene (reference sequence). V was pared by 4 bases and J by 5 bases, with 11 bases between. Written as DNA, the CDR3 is TGTGCCAGCAGCTACGGGGGTCCTGAGACCCAGTACTTC. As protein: CASSYGGPETQYF.

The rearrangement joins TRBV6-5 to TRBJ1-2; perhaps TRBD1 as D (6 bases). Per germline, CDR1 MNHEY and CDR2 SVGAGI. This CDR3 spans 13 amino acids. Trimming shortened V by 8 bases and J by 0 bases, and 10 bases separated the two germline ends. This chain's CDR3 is CASSGHTNYGYTF. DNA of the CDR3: TGTGCCAGCTCGGGACACACTAACTATGGCTACACCTTC.

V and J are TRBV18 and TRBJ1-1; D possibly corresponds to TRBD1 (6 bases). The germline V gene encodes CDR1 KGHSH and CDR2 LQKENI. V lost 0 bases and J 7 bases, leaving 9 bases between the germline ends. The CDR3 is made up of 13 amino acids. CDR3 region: CASSPPGQDEAFF. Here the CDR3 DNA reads TGTGCCAGCTCACCACCGGGACAAGATGAAGCTTTCTTT. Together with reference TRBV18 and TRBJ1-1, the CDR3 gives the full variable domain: NAGVMQNPRHLVRRRGQEARLRCSPMKGHSHVYWYRQLPEEGLKFMVYLQKENIIDESGMPKERFSAEFPKEGPSILRIQQVVRGDSAAYFCASSPPGQDEAFFGQGTRLTVV.

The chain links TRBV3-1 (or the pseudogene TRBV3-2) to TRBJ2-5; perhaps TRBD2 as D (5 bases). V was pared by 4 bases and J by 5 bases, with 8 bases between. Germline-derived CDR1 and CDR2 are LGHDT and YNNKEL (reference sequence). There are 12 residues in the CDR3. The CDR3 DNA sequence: TGTGCCAGCAGCCCTCAGCGGGAGACCCAGTACTTC. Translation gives CASSPQRETQYF.

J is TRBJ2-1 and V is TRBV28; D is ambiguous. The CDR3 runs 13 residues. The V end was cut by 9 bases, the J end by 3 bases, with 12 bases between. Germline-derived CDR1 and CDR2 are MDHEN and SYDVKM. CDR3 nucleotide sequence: TGTGCCAGTAAACCGGCGGACTACAATGAGCAGTTCTTC. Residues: CASKPADYNEQFF.

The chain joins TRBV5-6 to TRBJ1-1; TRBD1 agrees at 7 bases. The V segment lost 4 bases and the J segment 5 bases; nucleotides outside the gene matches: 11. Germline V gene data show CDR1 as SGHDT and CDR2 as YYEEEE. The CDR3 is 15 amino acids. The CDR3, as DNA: TGTGCCAGCAGCCCGGGGGCAGGGGGGTGGACTGAAGCTTTCTTT. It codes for CASSPGAGGWTEAFF.

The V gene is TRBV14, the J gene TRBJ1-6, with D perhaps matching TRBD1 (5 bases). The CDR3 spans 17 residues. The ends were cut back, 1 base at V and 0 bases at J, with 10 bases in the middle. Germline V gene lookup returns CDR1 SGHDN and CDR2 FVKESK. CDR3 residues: CASSQVGGSSYNSPLHF. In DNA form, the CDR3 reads TGTGCCAGCAGCCAAGTCGGGGGTAGCTCCTATAATTCACCCCTCCACTTT.

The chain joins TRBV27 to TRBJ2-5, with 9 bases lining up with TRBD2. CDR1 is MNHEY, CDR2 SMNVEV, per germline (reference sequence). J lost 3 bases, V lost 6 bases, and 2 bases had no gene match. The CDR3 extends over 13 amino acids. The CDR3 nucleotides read TGTGCCAGCAGAATAGCGGGGGAAGAGACCCAGTACTTC. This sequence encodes CASRIAGEETQYF.

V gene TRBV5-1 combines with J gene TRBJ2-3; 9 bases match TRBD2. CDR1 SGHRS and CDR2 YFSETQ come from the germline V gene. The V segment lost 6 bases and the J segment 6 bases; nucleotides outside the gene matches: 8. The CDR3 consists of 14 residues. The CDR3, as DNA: TGCGCCAGCATTAGCGGGAGAGGTGCTGATACGCAGTATTTT. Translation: CASISGRGADTQYF.

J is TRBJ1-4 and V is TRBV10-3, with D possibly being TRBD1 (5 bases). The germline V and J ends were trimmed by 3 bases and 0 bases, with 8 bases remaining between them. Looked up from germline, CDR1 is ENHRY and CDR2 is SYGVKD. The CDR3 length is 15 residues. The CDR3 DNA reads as TGTGCCATCAGTGACTCGACAGCAACTAATGAAAAACTGTTTTTT. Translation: CAISDSTATNEKLFF.

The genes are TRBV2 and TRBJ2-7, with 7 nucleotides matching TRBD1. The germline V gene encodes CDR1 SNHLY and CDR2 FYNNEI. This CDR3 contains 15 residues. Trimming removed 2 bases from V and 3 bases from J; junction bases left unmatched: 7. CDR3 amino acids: CASSEPTGKNYEQYF. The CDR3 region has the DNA TGTGCCAGCAGTGAACCGACAGGGAAGAACTACGAGCAGTACTTC.

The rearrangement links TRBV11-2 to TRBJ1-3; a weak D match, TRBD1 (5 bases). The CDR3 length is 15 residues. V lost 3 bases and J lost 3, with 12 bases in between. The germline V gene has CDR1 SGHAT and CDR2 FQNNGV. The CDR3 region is CASSFPGVVGNTIYF. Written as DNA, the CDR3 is TGTGCCAGCAGCTTCCCGGGGGTTGTTGGAAACACCATATATTTT.

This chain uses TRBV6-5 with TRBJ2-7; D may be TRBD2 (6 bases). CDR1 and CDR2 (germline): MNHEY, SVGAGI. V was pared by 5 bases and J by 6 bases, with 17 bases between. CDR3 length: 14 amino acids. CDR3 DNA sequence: TGTGCCAGCAGTCAATCCGGGACTGGCGCCGAGCAGTACTTC. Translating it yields CASSQSGTGAEQYF.

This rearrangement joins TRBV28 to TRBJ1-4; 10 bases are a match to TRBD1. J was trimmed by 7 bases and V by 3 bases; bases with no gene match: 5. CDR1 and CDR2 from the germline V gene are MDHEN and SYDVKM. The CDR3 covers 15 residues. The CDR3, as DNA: TGTGCCAGCAGTTTCCAGACAGGGGGCATTGAAAAACTGTTTTTT. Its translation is CASSFQTGGIEKLFF.

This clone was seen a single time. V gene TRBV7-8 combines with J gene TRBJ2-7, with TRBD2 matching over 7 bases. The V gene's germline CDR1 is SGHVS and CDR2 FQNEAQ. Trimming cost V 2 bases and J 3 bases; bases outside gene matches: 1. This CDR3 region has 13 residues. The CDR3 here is CASSLRGGYEQYF. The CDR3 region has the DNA TGTGCCAGCAGCTTACGCGGGGGCTACGAGCAGTACTTC.

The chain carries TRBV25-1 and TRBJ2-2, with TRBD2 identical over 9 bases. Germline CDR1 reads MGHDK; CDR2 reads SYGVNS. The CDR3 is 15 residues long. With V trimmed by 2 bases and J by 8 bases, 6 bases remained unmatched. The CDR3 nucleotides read TGTGCCAGCAGTGAACCCCTAGCGGGGTGGGGGGAGCTGTTTTTT. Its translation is CASSEPLAGWGELFF.

CDR3 region: CASSPLSGRDEKLFF. In nucleotides, the CDR3 is TGTGCCAGCTCACCACTTTCGGGAAGGGATGAAAAACTGTTTTTT. This chain connects TRBV18 to TRBJ1-4; D unresolved. Trimming removed 1 base from V and 6 bases from J, with 12 bases in between. Germline V gives CDR1 KGHSH, CDR2 LQKENI. CDR3 length: 15 residues.

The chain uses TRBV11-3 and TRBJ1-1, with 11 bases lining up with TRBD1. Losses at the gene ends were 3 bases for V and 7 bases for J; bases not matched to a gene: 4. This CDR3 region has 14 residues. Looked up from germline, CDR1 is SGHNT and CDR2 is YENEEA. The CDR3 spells CASSLGQGESEAFF. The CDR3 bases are TGTGCCAGCAGCTTGGGACAGGGGGAGAGTGAAGCTTTCTTT.

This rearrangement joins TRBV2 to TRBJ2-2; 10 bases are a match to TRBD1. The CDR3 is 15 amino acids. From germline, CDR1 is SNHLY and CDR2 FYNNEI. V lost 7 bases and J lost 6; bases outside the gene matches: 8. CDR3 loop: CASKPGTGVAGELFF. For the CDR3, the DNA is TGTGCCAGCAAACCCGGGACAGGGGTAGCCGGGGAGCTGTTTTTT.

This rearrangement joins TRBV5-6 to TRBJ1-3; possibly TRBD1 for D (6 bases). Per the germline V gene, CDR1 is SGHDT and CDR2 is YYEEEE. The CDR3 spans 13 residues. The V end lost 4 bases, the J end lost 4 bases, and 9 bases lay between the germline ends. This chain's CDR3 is CASSHQGGNTIYF. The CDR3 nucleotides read TGTGCCAGCAGCCATCAGGGGGGAAACACCATATATTTT.

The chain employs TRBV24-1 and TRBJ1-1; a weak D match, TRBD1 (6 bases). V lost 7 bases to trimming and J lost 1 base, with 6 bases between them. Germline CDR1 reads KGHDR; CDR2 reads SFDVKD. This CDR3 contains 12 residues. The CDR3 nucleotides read TGTGCCACCAGGGACAGGAACACTGAAGCTTTCTTT. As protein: CATRDRNTEAFF.

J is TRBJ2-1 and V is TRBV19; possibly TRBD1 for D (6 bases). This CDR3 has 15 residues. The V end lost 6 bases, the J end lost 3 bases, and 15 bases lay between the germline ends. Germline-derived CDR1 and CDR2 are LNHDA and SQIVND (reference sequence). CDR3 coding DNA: TGTGCCAGTAGCTCTCTCCCAGGGGACTACAATGAGCAGTTCTTC. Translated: CASSSLPGDYNEQFF.

The CDR3 region is CSARVWGLAGVSYEQYF. DNA of the CDR3: TGCAGTGCTCGTGTTTGGGGCCTAGCGGGGGTGTCCTACGAGCAGTACTTC. The chain uses TRBV20-1 and TRBJ2-7, with TRBD2 matching over 10 bases. The junction had 14 bases not matched to a gene; V was cut back by 5 bases and J by 1 base. CDR3 size: 17 residues. The V gene's germline CDR1 is DFQATT and CDR2 SNEGSKA (reference sequence).